This T cell receptor beta chain came from a study of cytomegalovirus exposure and HLA in healthy donors. Use of 60 Vbeta and 13 Jbeta primers characterized the PCR. Profiling relied on immunoSEQ multiplex PCR, and the TCRdb table lists in-frame clones only, not all of them. Among 90,000 to 140,000 clones listed, over 60% were seen once. The length of the CDR3 is 16 residues. The V and J ends lost 6 bases and 2 bases respectively, with 18 bases between them. Per the germline V gene, CDR1 is SNHLY and CDR2 is FYNNEI. The rearrangement uses TRBV2 and TRBJ2-3; D is possibly TRBD1 (5 bases). The clonotype originates from a man aged 35-49 years in good health and CMV-seropositive. Sequencing input: PBMCs. CDR3 amino acids: CASRSRQIPATDTQYF. CDR3 DNA: TGTGCCAGCAGGTCCAGACAGATTCCGGCCACAGATACGCAGTATTTT.